This TCR beta chain was observed in a study of molecular identifiers for immune sequencing clone quantification. Across the study: Replicates involved a five-way split of RNA from 20,000 or 100,000 naive CD8 cells, with sequencing of four.

Germline CDR1 reads SEHNR; CDR2 reads FQNEAQ (reference sequence). This CDR3 region has 15 residues. The ends lost 5 bases at V and 8 bases at J; junction bases unmatched: 11. From the PCR reads, TCRdb called clonotypes with MiXCR, one entry per CDR3 protein. The sample lists 250,000 to 350,000 distinct CDR3 sequences; about a fifth were seen once. Libraries from naive CD8 cells were generated from approximately 22,000 to 940,000 sorted cells (with 10%, 30% or 50% RNA). For naive CD8 T cells, sorting used the CD8+CD4-CCR7+CD45RA+ phenotype. This clonotype was counted ten times or more. The chain employs TRBV7-9 and TRBJ2-1, with TRBD1 matching 8 bases. What was sequenced was naive CD8+ T cells from blood, with Jurkat cell RNA spiked in. As for subset: FACS-sorted CD8+CD4-CCR7+CD45RA+ naive T cells. The sequence was obtained from a human donor in good health. Some libraries in this study had Jurkat cell RNA spiked in. The CDR3 bases are TGTGCCAGCAGCAATAAGGGGGCAGGGGGCGATGAGCAGTTCTTC. This translates into CASSNKGAGGDEQFF.